Described below is a single T cell receptor beta chain sequence and its context. Its target is unknown. Presence of unique molecular identifiers characterized the TCR beta cDNA libraries. TCRdb fed the PCR reads into MiXCR, producing one record per CDR3 protein. The sample includes 380,000 or so distinct CDR3 sequences, roughly 35% of them seen just once. The data stem from a study of post-analysis software for immune sequencing data. Whole-study findings and limits: TRBV5-6, TRBV5-1 and TRBV20-1 belonged to a set of five TRBV segments that were more frequent in patients than controls.

Germline values: CDR1 SGHVS, CDR2 FQNEAQ. V was pared by 6 bases and J by 2 bases, with 6 bases of the junction left unmatched. This CDR3 is 15 amino acids long. Sequenced input: blood. This receptor was identified in a girl aged 10-17 years with multiple sclerosis. V usage is TRBV7-8 and J usage is TRBJ2-7, with TRBD2 matching 11 bases. The CDR3 coding sequence is TGTGCCAGCAGGGCCGGGACTAGCGGAACCTACGAGCAGTACTTC. This codes for CASRAGTSGTYEQYF.